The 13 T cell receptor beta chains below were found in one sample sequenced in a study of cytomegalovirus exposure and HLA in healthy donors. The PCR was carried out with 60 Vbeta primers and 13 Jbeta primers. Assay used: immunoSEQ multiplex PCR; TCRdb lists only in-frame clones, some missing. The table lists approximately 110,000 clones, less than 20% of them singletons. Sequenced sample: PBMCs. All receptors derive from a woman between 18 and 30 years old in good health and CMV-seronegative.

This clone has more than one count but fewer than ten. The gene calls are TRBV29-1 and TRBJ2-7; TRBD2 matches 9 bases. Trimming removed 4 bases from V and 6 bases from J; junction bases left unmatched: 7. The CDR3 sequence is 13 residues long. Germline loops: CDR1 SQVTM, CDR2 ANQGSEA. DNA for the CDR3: TGCAGCGTTGGGGCTAGCGGGAAAGTCGAGCAGTACTTC. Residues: CSVGASGKVEQYF.

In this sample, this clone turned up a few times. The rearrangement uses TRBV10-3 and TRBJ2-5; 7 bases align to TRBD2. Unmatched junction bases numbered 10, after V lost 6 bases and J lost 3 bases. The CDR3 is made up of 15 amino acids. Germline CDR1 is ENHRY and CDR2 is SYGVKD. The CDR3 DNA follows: TGTGCCATCAGAGCTAGTTTGAGCGGGGAAGAGACCCAGTACTTC. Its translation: CAIRASLSGEETQYF.

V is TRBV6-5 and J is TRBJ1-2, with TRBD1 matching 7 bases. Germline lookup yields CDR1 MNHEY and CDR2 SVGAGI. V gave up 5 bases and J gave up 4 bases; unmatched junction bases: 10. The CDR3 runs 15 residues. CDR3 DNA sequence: TGTGCCAGCAGTCTCACTGACAGGGATACCTATGGCTACACCTTC. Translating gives CASSLTDRDTYGYTF.

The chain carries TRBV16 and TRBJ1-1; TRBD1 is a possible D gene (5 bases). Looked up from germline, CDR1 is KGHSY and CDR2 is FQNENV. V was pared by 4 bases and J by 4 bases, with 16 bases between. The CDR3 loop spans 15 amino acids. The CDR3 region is CASSLVDPRGTEAFF. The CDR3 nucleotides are TGTGCCAGCAGCCTAGTGGACCCTAGGGGCACTGAAGCTTTCTTT.

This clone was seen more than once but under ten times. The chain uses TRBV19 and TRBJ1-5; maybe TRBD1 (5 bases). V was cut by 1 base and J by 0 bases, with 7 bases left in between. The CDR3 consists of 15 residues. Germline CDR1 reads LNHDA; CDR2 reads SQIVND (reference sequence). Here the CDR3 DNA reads TGTGCCAGTAGTATAGCACAGGTTAGCAATCAGCCCCAGCATTTT. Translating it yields CASSIAQVSNQPQHF.

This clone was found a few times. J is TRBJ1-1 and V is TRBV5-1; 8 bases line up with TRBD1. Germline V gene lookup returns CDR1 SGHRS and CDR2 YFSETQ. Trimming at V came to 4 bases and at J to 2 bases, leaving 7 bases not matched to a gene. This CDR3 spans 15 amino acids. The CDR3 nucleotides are TGCGCCAGCAGCACCAGGACAGGGTATAACACTGAAGCTTTCTTT. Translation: CASSTRTGYNTEAFF.

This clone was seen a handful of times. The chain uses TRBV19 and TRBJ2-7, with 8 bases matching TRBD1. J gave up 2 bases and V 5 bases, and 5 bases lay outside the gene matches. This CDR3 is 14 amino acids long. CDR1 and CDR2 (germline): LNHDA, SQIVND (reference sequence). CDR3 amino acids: CASSPGQAPYEQYF. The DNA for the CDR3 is TGTGCCAGTAGTCCGGGACAGGCCCCCTACGAGCAGTACTTC.

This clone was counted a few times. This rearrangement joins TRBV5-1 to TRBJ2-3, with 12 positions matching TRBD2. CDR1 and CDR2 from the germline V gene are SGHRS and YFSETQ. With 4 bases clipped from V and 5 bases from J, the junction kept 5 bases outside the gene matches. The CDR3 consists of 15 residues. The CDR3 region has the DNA TGCGCCAGCAGCCTCCGACTAGCGGGAGAAGATACGCAGTATTTT. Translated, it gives CASSLRLAGEDTQYF.

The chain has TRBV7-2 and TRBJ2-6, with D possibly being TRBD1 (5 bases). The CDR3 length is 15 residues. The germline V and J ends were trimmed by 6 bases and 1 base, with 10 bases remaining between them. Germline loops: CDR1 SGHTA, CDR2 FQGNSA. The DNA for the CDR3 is TGTGCCAGCAGACCTCAGGGATCTGGGGCCAACGTCCTGACTTTC. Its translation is CASRPQGSGANVLTF.

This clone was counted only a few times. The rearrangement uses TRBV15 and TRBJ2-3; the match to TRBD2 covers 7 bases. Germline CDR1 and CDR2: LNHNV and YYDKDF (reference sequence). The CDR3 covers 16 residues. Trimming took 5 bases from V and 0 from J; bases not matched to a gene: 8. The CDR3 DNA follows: TGTGCCACCAGCCGCCGAGCGGGAACTAGCACAGATACGCAGTATTTT. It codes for CATSRRAGTSTDTQYF.

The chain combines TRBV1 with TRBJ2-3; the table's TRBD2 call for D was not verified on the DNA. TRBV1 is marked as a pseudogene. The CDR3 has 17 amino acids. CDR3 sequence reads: CTSSQSRTSGRTDTQYF. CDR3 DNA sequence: TGCACCAGCAGCCAGTCGAGGACTAGCGGACGCACAGATACGCAGTATTTT.

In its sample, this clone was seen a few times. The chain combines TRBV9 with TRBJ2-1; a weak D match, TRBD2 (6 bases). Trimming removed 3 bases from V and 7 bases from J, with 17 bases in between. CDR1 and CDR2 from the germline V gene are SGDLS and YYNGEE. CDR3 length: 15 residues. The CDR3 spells CASSASFGGFNEQFF. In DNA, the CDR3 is TGTGCCAGCAGCGCCTCGTTCGGGGGATTTAATGAGCAGTTCTTC.

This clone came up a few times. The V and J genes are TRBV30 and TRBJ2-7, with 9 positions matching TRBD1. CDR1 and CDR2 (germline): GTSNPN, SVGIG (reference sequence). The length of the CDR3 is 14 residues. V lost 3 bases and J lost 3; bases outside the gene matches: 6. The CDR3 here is CAWRVRDRDYEQYF. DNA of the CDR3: TGTGCCTGGAGAGTCAGGGACAGGGACTACGAGCAGTACTTC.